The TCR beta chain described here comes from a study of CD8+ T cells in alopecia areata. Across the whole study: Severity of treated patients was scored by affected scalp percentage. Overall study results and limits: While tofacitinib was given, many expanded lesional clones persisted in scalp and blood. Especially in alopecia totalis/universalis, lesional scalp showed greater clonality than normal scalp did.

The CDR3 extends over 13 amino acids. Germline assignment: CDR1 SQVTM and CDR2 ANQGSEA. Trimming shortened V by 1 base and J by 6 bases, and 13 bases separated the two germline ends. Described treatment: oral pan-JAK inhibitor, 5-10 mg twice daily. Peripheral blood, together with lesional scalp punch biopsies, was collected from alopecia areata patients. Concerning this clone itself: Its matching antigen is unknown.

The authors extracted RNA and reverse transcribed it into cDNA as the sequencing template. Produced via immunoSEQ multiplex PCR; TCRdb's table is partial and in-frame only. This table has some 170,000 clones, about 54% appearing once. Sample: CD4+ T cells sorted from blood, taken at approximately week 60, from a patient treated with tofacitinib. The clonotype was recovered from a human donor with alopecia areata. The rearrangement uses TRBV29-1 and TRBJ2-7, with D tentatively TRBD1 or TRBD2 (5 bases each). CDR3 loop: CSVEGDGPPEQYF. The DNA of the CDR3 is TGCAGCGTTGAAGGGGACGGCCCGCCCGAGCAGTACTTC.